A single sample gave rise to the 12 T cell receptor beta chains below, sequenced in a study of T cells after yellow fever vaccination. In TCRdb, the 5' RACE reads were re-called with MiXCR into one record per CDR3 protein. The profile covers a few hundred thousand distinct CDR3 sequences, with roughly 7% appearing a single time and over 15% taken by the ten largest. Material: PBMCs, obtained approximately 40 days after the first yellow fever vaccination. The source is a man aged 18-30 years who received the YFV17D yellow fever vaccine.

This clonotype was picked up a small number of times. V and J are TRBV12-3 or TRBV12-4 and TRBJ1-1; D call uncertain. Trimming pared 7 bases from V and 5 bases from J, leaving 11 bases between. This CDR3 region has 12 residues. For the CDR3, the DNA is TGTGCCAGCAAACTAGTGGAGACTGAAGCTTTCTTT. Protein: CASKLVETEAFF.

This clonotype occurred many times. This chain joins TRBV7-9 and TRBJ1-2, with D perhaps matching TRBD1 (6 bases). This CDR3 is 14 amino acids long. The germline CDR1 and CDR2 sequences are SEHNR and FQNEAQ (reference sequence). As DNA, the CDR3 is TGTGCACCCCAAATGGGGGGGGGCGGAGATGGCTACACCTTC. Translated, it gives CAPQMGGGGDGYTF.

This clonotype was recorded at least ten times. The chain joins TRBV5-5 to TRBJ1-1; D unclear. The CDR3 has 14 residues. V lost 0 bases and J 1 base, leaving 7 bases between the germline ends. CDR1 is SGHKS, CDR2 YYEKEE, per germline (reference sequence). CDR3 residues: CASSLATENTEAFF. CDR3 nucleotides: TGTGCCAGCAGCTTGGCCACAGAGAACACTGAAGCTTTCTTT.

The CDR3 sequence: CARQGETQYF. In nucleotides, the CDR3 is TGCGCCCGACAGGGCGAGACCCAGTACTTC. The chain joins TRBV23-1 to TRBJ2-5, with 7 nucleotides matching TRBD1. TRBV23-1 falls under the ORF class, with uncertain function. Trimming took 11 bases from V and 5 from J; bases not matched to a gene: 2. CDR3 size: 10 residues.

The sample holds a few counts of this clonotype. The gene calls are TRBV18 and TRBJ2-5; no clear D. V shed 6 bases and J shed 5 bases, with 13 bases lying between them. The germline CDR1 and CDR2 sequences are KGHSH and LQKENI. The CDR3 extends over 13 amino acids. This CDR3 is CASSYTLEETQYF. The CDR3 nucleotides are TGTGCCAGCTCCTATACTCTGGAGGAGACCCAGTACTTC.

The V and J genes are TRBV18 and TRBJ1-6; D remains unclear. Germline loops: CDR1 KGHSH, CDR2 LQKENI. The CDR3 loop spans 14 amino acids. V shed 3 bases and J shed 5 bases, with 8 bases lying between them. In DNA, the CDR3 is TGTGCCAGCTCACCGGGCCAGAATAATTCACCCCTCCACTTT. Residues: CASSPGQNNSPLHF. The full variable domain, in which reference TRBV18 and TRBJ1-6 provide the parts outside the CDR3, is NAGVMQNPRHLVRRRGQEARLRCSPMKGHSHVYWYRQLPEEGLKFMVYLQKENIIDESGMPKERFSAEFPKEGPSILRIQQVVRGDSAAYFCASSPGQNNSPLHFGNGTRLTVT.

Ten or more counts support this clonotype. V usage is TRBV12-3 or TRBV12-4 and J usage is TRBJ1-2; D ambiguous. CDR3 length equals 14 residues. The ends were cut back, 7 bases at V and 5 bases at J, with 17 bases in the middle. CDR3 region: CASTNHGGSYGYTF. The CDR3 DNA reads TGTGCCAGCACCAACCACGGAGGGTCTTATGGCTACACCTTC.

CDR3 sequence reads: CAISDSGQMLNSPLHF. The CDR3 nucleotides read TGTGCCATCAGTGACAGCGGCCAGATGCTGAATTCACCCCTCCACTTT. V usage is TRBV10-3 and J usage is TRBJ1-6; D call uncertain. This CDR3 spans 16 amino acids. Germline V gene data show CDR1 as ENHRY and CDR2 as SYGVKD. The V end lost 3 bases, the J end lost 7 bases, and 16 bases lay between the germline ends.

CDR3 DNA sequence: TGCGCCAGCAGCTTGCAGGGGGTATCTGAAGCTTTCTTT. It encodes CASSLQGVSEAFF. V is TRBV5-1 and J is TRBJ1-1, with TRBD1 matching 7 bases. This CDR3 contains 13 residues. V lost 1 base and J lost 6; bases outside the gene matches: 3. CDR1 is SGHRS and CDR2 is YFSETQ in the germline V gene. Full variable domain (rest looked up from reference TRBV5-1 and TRBJ1-1): KAGVTQTPRYLIKTRGQQVTLSCSPISGHRSVSWYQQTPGQGLQFLFEYFSETQRNKGNFPGRFSGRQFSNSRSEMNVSTLELGDSALYLCASSLQGVSEAFFGQGTRLTVV.

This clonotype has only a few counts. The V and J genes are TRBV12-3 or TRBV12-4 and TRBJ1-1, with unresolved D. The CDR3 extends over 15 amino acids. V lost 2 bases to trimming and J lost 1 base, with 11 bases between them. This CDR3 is CASSLYGGPNTEAFF. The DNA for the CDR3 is TGTGCCAGCAGTTTATACGGAGGGCCGAACACTGAAGCTTTCTTT.

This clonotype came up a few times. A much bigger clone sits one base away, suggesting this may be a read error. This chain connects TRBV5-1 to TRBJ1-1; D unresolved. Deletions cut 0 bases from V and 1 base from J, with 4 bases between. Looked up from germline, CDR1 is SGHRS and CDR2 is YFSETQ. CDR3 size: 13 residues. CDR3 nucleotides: TGCGCCAGCAGCTTGGAGGAGAACACTGAAGCTTTCTTT. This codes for CASSLEENTEAFF.

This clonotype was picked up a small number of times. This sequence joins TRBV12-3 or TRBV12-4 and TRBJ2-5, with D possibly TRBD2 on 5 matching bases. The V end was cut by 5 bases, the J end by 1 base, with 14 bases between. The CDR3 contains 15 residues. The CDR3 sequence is CASSPRSGLQETQYF. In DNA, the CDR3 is TGTGCCAGCAGTCCCAGGTCAGGACTCCAAGAGACCCAGTACTTC.